This TCR beta chain was identified during a study of blood T cell repertoires in COVID-19. At the level of the study: COVID-19 samples, acute and convalescent, were from the United States, Italy and Spain. In each case, the material was cDNA or gDNA derived from T cells, B-cell-depleted T cells, or PBMCs.

Trimming removed 0 bases at V and 5 bases at J, with 16 bases between. Germline assignment: CDR1 MNHEY and CDR2 SMNVEV (reference sequence). The CDR3 is 16 amino acids. In the original workflow: Nucleated cell counts were estimated from reference gene primer amplification. Sequenced by immunoSEQ multiplex PCR; TCRdb stores in-frame clones only, minus some. V and J calls and clone size are given by that table; D and trimming were obtained from the DNA. Of some 80,000 clones listed, about 85% are singletons. A Seattle source enrolled patients during active infection and followed them longitudinally. The sequencing sample was made of peripheral blood. This TCR was recovered from a man between 60 and 75 years old with COVID-19, enrolled during active disease. The chain combines TRBV27 with TRBJ1-1; D gene uncertain. CDR3 DNA: TGTGCCAGCAGTTTATCGGGCGTGGGAAGAGGGACTGAAGCTTTCTTT. Amino acids: CASSLSGVGRGTEAFF.